This is a list of T cell receptor beta chains from one sample in a study of blood T cell repertoires in COVID-19. Clones were sequenced by immunoSEQ multiplex PCR, and TCRdb holds only the in-frame ones, with some missing. The table lists 50,000 or so clones, about 77% of them singletons, with 20% in the top ten. Sequencing input: peripheral blood. These receptor sequences come from a human donor with active or convalescent COVID-19. The donor label of this sample is uncertain. Each CDR3 is given with its conserved first and last residue. A D gene is named only where the DNA matches it firmly. Some rows mark clone size as missing; the rest say once, few, many or name a class of expanded clone.

j_call: TRBJ2-3; v_call: TRBV21-1; d_call: NA; clone_size: NA; cdr3_nt: TGTGCCAGCAGCCGACGGACTCTGACAGATACGCAGTATTTT; cdr3_aa: CASSRRTLTDTQYF
j_call: TRBJ2-7; v_call: TRBV4-1; d_call: TRBD1; clone_size: NA; cdr3_nt: TGCGCCAGCAGCCAAGAGGGACAGAGCTCCTACGAGCAGTACTTC; cdr3_aa: CASSQEGQSSYEQYF
j_call: TRBJ2-7; v_call: TRBV27; d_call: NA; clone_size: NA; cdr3_nt: TGTGCCAGCAGTTCTGGGGGCACCCTCTACGAGCAGTACTTC; cdr3_aa: CASSSGGTLYEQYF
j_call: TRBJ1-5; v_call: TRBV30; d_call: NA; clone_size: NA; cdr3_nt: TGTGCCTGGAGTGCGCAGGGCAATCAGCCCCAGCATTTT; cdr3_aa: CAWSAQGNQPQHF
j_call: TRBJ2-3; v_call: TRBV7-2; d_call: TRBD1; clone_size: few; cdr3_nt: TGTGCCAGCAGCTTCACAGGGGTGGGGGATACGCAGTATTTT; cdr3_aa: CASSFTGVGDTQYF
j_call: TRBJ1-1; v_call: TRBV18; d_call: NA; clone_size: NA; cdr3_nt: TGTGCCAGCTCACCACAAGGAGGAGAAATCACTGAAGCTTTCTTT; cdr3_aa: CASSPQGGEITEAFF
j_call: TRBJ2-7; v_call: TRBV13; d_call: NA; clone_size: NA; cdr3_nt: TGTGCCAGCAGCCCCCGGGGGGACAACTACGAGCAGTACTTC; cdr3_aa: CASSPRGDNYEQYF
j_call: TRBJ2-7; v_call: TRBV6-5; d_call: NA; clone_size: NA; cdr3_nt: TGTGCCAGCAGTTACGACTTCAGATACTCCTACGAGCAGTACTTC; cdr3_aa: CASSYDFRYSYEQYF
j_call: TRBJ2-2; v_call: TRBV2; d_call: NA; clone_size: few; cdr3_nt: TGTGCCAGCAGTGAGGGGGCAGGCACCGGGGAGCTGTTTTTT; cdr3_aa: CASSEGAGTGELFF
j_call: TRBJ1-1; v_call: TRBV29-1; d_call: NA; clone_size: NA; cdr3_nt: TGCAGCGTTGGAGGTGGCACTGAAGCTTTCTTT; cdr3_aa: CSVGGGTEAFF
j_call: TRBJ2-7; v_call: TRBV24-1; d_call: TRBD1; clone_size: once; cdr3_nt: TGTGCCACCAGTGACCCTCGGACAGGGGTAGCCTACGAGCAGTACTTC; cdr3_aa: CATSDPRTGVAYEQYF
j_call: TRBJ1-2; v_call: TRBV9; d_call: TRBD1; clone_size: NA; cdr3_nt: TGTGCCAGCAGCGTAGGCCAACATAGGGGGCAGGGCTACACCTTC; cdr3_aa: CASSVGQHRGQGYTF
j_call: TRBJ2-2; v_call: TRBV4-1; d_call: TRBD2; clone_size: few; cdr3_nt: TGCGCCCCCCGCCTGCCCGGGGGGGGGACCGGGGAGCTGTTTTTT; cdr3_aa: CAPRLPGGGTGELFF
j_call: TRBJ2-2; v_call: TRBV7-3; d_call: NA; clone_size: NA; cdr3_nt: TGTGCCAGCAGCCCCCGACAGGAGAGCGCCGGGGAGCTGTTTTTT; cdr3_aa: CASSPRQESAGELFF
j_call: TRBJ1-4; v_call: TRBV7-3; d_call: TRBD1; clone_size: once; cdr3_nt: TGTGCCAGCAGCCCAGGACAGGTTTCCATTGACCGACGACCCAATGAAAAACTGTTTTTT; cdr3_aa: CASSPGQVSIDRRPNEKLFF
j_call: TRBJ1-6; v_call: TRBV11-3; d_call: TRBD1; clone_size: NA; cdr3_nt: TGTGCCAGCAGCTTAGGAGACAGGGGCAACTCACCCCTCCACTTT; cdr3_aa: CASSLGDRGNSPLHF
j_call: TRBJ1-2; v_call: TRBV6-6; d_call: NA; clone_size: few; cdr3_nt: TGTGCCAGCAGTTACTCTGAGGGCAGCCACTATGGCTACACCTTC; cdr3_aa: CASSYSEGSHYGYTF
j_call: TRBJ2-7; v_call: TRBV7-3; d_call: TRBD2; clone_size: NA; cdr3_nt: TGTGCCAGCAGCTTAAGTAGCGGGAGTGTCGAGCAGTACTTC; cdr3_aa: CASSLSSGSVEQYF
j_call: TRBJ1-3; v_call: TRBV9; d_call: NA; clone_size: NA; cdr3_nt: TGTGCCAGCAGCTACCCGGGTGCTGGAAACACCATATATTTT; cdr3_aa: CASSYPGAGNTIYF
j_call: TRBJ2-7; v_call: TRBV18; d_call: TRBD1; clone_size: NA; cdr3_nt: TGTGCCAGCTCCCCCGGGACAGGGGGTTCCTACGAGCAGTACTTC; cdr3_aa: CASSPGTGGSYEQYF
j_call: TRBJ2-7; v_call: TRBV19; d_call: NA; clone_size: NA; cdr3_nt: TGTGCCAGTAGTAGAAATTTTTGGCTAGCTTCACCCTACGAGCAGTACTTC; cdr3_aa: CASSRNFWLASPYEQYF
j_call: TRBJ2-2; v_call: TRBV7-3; d_call: TRBD1; clone_size: NA; cdr3_nt: TGTGCCAGCAGCTTTGGACAGGGAACGACCGGGGAGCTGTTTTTT; cdr3_aa: CASSFGQGTTGELFF
j_call: TRBJ2-5; v_call: TRBV18; d_call: NA; clone_size: NA; cdr3_nt: TGTGCCAGCTCATTCCAATCCCAACAAGAGACCCAGTACTTC; cdr3_aa: CASSFQSQQETQYF
j_call: TRBJ2-6; v_call: TRBV5-1; d_call: TRBD2; clone_size: few; cdr3_nt: TGCGCCAGTTTTGATCGACTAGCCAACTCTGGGGCCAACGTCCTGACTTTC; cdr3_aa: CASFDRLANSGANVLTF
j_call: TRBJ1-5; v_call: TRBV6-2/TRBV6-3; d_call: TRBD1; clone_size: few; cdr3_nt: TGTGCCAGCAGTTACCTGCGCGTCGAGACAGGGAGGTGGGGCAATCAGCCCCAGCATTTT; cdr3_aa: CASSYLRVETGRWGNQPQHF
j_call: TRBJ2-2; v_call: TRBV19; d_call: NA; clone_size: NA; cdr3_nt: TGTGCCAGTAGTATGTATGGCGGGACGGGCGGGGAGCTGTTTTTT; cdr3_aa: CASSMYGGTGGELFF
j_call: TRBJ2-7; v_call: TRBV6-1; d_call: TRBD1; clone_size: few; cdr3_nt: TGTGCCAGCAGTGCGCCTCGTACGACAGGGCCCGAGCACGAGCAGTACTTC; cdr3_aa: CASSAPRTTGPEHEQYF
j_call: TRBJ1-3; v_call: TRBV10-2; d_call: NA; clone_size: NA; cdr3_nt: TGCGCCAGCAGAGACTCCTCCTCTGGAAACACCATATATTTT; cdr3_aa: CASRDSSSGNTIYF
j_call: TRBJ2-7; v_call: TRBV29-1; d_call: NA; clone_size: NA; cdr3_nt: TGCAGCGTTTCCCCACAGGCCTACGAGCAGTACTTC; cdr3_aa: CSVSPQAYEQYF
j_call: TRBJ1-6; v_call: TRBV7-2; d_call: TRBD1; clone_size: NA; cdr3_nt: TGTGCCAGCAGCAACCCTGAGGGGACAGGAGTGTATAATTCACCCCTCCACTTT; cdr3_aa: CASSNPEGTGVYNSPLHF
j_call: TRBJ1-1; v_call: TRBV7-6; d_call: NA; clone_size: NA; cdr3_nt: TGTGCCAGCAGCTTAGGTCGACTCCCCAACACTGAAGCTTTCTTT; cdr3_aa: CASSLGRLPNTEAFF
j_call: TRBJ1-4; v_call: TRBV21-1; d_call: NA; clone_size: NA; cdr3_nt: TGTGCCAGCAGCAAAGTAGAGGGACAGAGTCATGAAAAACTGTTTTTT; cdr3_aa: CASSKVEGQSHEKLFF
j_call: TRBJ2-7; v_call: TRBV6-5; d_call: NA; clone_size: NA; cdr3_nt: TGTGCCAGTCTGACGGGAAGCTCCTACGAGCAGTACTTC; cdr3_aa: CASLTGSSYEQYF
j_call: TRBJ1-2; v_call: TRBV11-2; d_call: NA; clone_size: NA; cdr3_nt: TGTGCCAGCAGCTTGGGGCAAAGTTATGGCTACACCTTC; cdr3_aa: CASSLGQSYGYTF
j_call: TRBJ2-1; v_call: TRBV10-3; d_call: TRBD2; clone_size: NA; cdr3_nt: TGTGCCATCAAGGCGGGGGGGGCCTACAATGAGCAGTTCTTC; cdr3_aa: CAIKAGGAYNEQFF
j_call: TRBJ2-7; v_call: TRBV25-1; d_call: TRBD2; clone_size: NA; cdr3_nt: TGTGCCAGCACCTTAGCGGGAGGGCACGAGCAGTACTTC; cdr3_aa: CASTLAGGHEQYF
j_call: TRBJ1-1; v_call: TRBV6-6; d_call: NA; clone_size: NA; cdr3_nt: TGTGCCAGCAGTTACTCATCCCCGCCGGGTTACACTGAAGCTTTCTTT; cdr3_aa: CASSYSSPPGYTEAFF
j_call: TRBJ2-7; v_call: TRBV5-1; d_call: TRBD1; clone_size: once; cdr3_nt: TGCGCCAGCAGCTGGGGACAGTACTCCTACGAGCAGTACTTC; cdr3_aa: CASSWGQYSYEQYF
j_call: TRBJ2-5; v_call: TRBV12-3/TRBV12-4; d_call: NA; clone_size: NA; cdr3_nt: TGTGCCAGCAGTTTAGAAGCGGAAGAGACCCAGTACTTC; cdr3_aa: CASSLEAEETQYF
j_call: TRBJ2-3; v_call: TRBV28; d_call: TRBD2; clone_size: NA; cdr3_nt: TGTGCCAGCACTTCGGGAGGAGGCACAGATACGCAGTATTTT; cdr3_aa: CASTSGGGTDTQYF
j_call: TRBJ1-4; v_call: TRBV9; d_call: NA; clone_size: NA; cdr3_nt: TGTGCCAGCAGCGTAGTCCGGGGATCGAATGAAAAACTGTTTTTT; cdr3_aa: CASSVVRGSNEKLFF
j_call: TRBJ2-3; v_call: TRBV25-1; d_call: TRBD1; clone_size: NA; cdr3_nt: TGTGCCACCCGGACAGGGTATCCGGATACGCAGTATTTT; cdr3_aa: CATRTGYPDTQYF
j_call: TRBJ2-5; v_call: TRBV5-6; d_call: NA; clone_size: few; cdr3_nt: TGTGCCAGCAGCTTAAGGAGGTTCCACCAAGAGACCCAGTACTTC; cdr3_aa: CASSLRRFHQETQYF
j_call: TRBJ1-2; v_call: TRBV18; d_call: TRBD1; clone_size: NA; cdr3_nt: TGTGCCAGCTCACCCGGGACAGGGGTCTATGGCTACACCTTC; cdr3_aa: CASSPGTGVYGYTF
j_call: TRBJ2-5; v_call: TRBV19; d_call: TRBD2; clone_size: NA; cdr3_nt: TGTGCCAGTAGTACCCGACCCCTAACGGGAGGGCCTCGAGAGACCCAGTACTTC; cdr3_aa: CASSTRPLTGGPRETQYF
j_call: TRBJ2-3; v_call: TRBV4-3; d_call: TRBD2; clone_size: NA; cdr3_nt: TGCGCCAGCAGCCAAGTTAGCGGGACAAGCACAGATACGCAGTATTTT; cdr3_aa: CASSQVSGTSTDTQYF
j_call: TRBJ2-1; v_call: TRBV10-3; d_call: TRBD2; clone_size: once; cdr3_nt: TGTGCCATCAGTGACCTAGCGGGAAAGTCTAATGAGCAGTTCTTC; cdr3_aa: CAISDLAGKSNEQFF
j_call: TRBJ2-3; v_call: TRBV27; d_call: TRBD2; clone_size: few; cdr3_nt: TGTGCCAGCAGTTTCTCCCCCGGACTACTAGCGGGAGGTGGGGATACGCAGTATTTT; cdr3_aa: CASSFSPGLLAGGGDTQYF
j_call: TRBJ1-6; v_call: TRBV3-1/TRBV3-2; d_call: NA; clone_size: NA; cdr3_nt: TGTGCCAGCAGCCAAGAAAGGGGGAATTCACCCCTCCACTTT; cdr3_aa: CASSQERGNSPLHF
j_call: TRBJ2-7; v_call: TRBV25-1; d_call: NA; clone_size: few; cdr3_nt: TGTGCCAGCAGTACTCTACAGAACGAGCAGTACTTC; cdr3_aa: CASSTLQNEQYF
j_call: TRBJ2-1; v_call: TRBV11-2; d_call: TRBD2; clone_size: once; cdr3_nt: TGTGCCAGCAGCTTAGGGCTTAGCGGGAGCTACAATGAGCAGTTCTTC; cdr3_aa: CASSLGLSGSYNEQFF
j_call: TRBJ2-5; v_call: TRBV5-1; d_call: TRBD1; clone_size: NA; cdr3_nt: TGCGCCAGCACACACCGGACAGGGCGGCAAGAGACCCAGTACTTC; cdr3_aa: CASTHRTGRQETQYF
j_call: TRBJ1-5; v_call: TRBV5-1; d_call: TRBD1; clone_size: NA; cdr3_nt: TGCGCCAGCAGTTTGGAAACAGGGGTTCAGCCCCAGCATTTT; cdr3_aa: CASSLETGVQPQHF
j_call: TRBJ2-5; v_call: TRBV5-6; d_call: NA; clone_size: NA; cdr3_nt: TGTGCCAGCAGCCGAGCGGCCCAAGAGACCCAGTACTTC; cdr3_aa: CASSRAAQETQYF
j_call: TRBJ1-4; v_call: TRBV18; d_call: TRBD1; clone_size: few; cdr3_nt: TGTGCCAGCTCACCACAAGGGACAGGGTTAAATGAAAAACTGTTTTTT; cdr3_aa: CASSPQGTGLNEKLFF